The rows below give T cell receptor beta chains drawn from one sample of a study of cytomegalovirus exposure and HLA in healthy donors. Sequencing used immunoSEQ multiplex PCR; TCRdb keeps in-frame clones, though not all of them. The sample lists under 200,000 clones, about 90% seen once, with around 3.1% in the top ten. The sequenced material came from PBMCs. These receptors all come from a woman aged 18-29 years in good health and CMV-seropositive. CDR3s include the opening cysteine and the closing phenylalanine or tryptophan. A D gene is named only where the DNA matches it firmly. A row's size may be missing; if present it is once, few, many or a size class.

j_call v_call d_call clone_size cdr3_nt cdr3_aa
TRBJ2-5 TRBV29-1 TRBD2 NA TGCAGCGTTGATCCCAGCGGGGTGACGGAGACCCAGTACTTC CSVDPSGVTETQYF
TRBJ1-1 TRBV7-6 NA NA TGTGCCAGCAGCTTAGGGAGGGCCGCTGAAGCTTTCTTT CASSLGRAAEAFF
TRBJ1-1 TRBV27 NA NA TGTGCCAGCATCCCCCCAGGGGTTATGGCTGAAGCTTTCTTT CASIPPGVMAEAFF
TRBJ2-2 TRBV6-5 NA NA TGTGCCAGCAGTTACTTCGGGACCGGGGAGCTGTTTTTT CASSYFGTGELFF
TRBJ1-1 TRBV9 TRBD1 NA TGTGCCAGCAGCGTAGGAGCAGGGGGCTTGAACACTGAAGCTTTCTTT CASSVGAGGLNTEAFF
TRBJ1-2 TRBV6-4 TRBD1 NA TGTGCCAGCAGTGACCCCGGACAGGGCTCAGATGGCTACACCTTC CASSDPGQGSDGYTF
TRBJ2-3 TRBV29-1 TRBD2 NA TGCAGCGCCGGGGGAGGGCTCCCAGATACGCAGTATTTT CSAGGGLPDTQYF
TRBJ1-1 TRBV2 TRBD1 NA TGTGCCAGCCGACAGGGGTTTAACACTGAAGCTTTCTTT CASRQGFNTEAFF
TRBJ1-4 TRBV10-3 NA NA TGTGCCATCAGTGAGGGGGGCAGGACTAATGAAAAACTGTTTTTT CAISEGGRTNEKLFF
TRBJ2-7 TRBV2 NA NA TGTGCCAGCAGTGGGAGAGAGCAGTACTTC CASSGREQYF
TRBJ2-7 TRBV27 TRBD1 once TGTGCCAGCAGTTTATCGGGGACAGATGGGGTCACCTACGAGCAGTACTTC CASSLSGTDGVTYEQYF
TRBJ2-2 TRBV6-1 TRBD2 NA TGTGCCAGCGTTACTAGCGGCTACACCGGGGAGCTGTTTTTT CASVTSGYTGELFF
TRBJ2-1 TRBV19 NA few TGTGCCAGTAGTATCTTCGGTTTTGAGCAGTTCTTC CASSIFGFEQFF
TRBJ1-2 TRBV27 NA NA TGTGCCAGCAGTGCCTCGGTAGGGGACAATCAGGGCTACACCTTC CASSASVGDNQGYTF
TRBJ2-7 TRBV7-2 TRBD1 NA TGTGCCAGCAGCCTCCGGGACAGTGTCTACGAGCAGTACTTC CASSLRDSVYEQYF
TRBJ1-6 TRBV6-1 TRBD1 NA TGTGCCAGCAGTACCGGGACAGAGAATTCACCCCTCCACTTT CASSTGTENSPLHF
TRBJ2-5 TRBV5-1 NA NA TGCGCCAGCAGCTTGTCGAGTGCGGAGACCCAGTACTTC CASSLSSAETQYF
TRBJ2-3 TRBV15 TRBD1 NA TGTGCCACCAGCAGAGAATGGGGGACAGGGCACACAGATACGCAGTATTTT CATSREWGTGHTDTQYF
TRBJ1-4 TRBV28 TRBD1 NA TGTGCCAGCACCTGGACAGGGGGGGAAAAACTGTTTTTT CASTWTGGEKLFF
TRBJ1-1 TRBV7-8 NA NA TGTGCCAGCAGCTTAGAAGCGCGGACTGAAGCTTTCTTT CASSLEARTEAFF
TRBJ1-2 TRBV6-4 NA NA TGTGCCAGCAGTCTGCTAAAACGTGACTACTATGGCTACACCTTC CASSLLKRDYYGYTF
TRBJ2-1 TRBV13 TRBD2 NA TGTGCCAGCAGCTTAGAGGAGACTAGCGGGAGCTATGAGCAGTTCTTC CASSLEETSGSYEQFF
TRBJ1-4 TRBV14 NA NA TGTGCCAGCAGCCAAGAGTGGGGGGGAGATGAAAAACTGTTTTTT CASSQEWGGDEKLFF
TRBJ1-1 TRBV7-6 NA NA TGTGCCAGCAGTAAAGCCGGGCAGGGCGGTGAAGCTTTCTTT CASSKAGQGGEAFF
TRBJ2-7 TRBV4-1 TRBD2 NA TGCGCCAGCAGCCCACGGACTAGCGGGAGCTACGAGCAGTACTTC CASSPRTSGSYEQYF
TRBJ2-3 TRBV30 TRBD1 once TGTGCCTGGAGTATCGGACAGGGGGTAGATACGCAGTATTTT CAWSIGQGVDTQYF
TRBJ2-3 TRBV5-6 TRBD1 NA TGTGCCAGCAGCTTCACAGGGGGTTATAATACGCAGTATTTT CASSFTGGYNTQYF
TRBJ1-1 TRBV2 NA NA TGTGCCAGCAGTGAAGCGTTAGAGGAGGAGAACACTGAAGCTTTCTTT CASSEALEEENTEAFF
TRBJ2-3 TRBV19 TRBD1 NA TGTGCCTCCGGGACAGGGGCAGGCACAGATACGCAGTATTTT CASGTGAGTDTQYF
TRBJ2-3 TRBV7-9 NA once TGTGCCAGCAGCCGACAGGCGGGAGAATCAGATACGCAGTATTTT CASSRQAGESDTQYF
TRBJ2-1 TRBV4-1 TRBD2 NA TGCGCCAGCAGCCAAGGGGAACGGGGGGGTGAGCAGTTCTTC CASSQGERGGEQFF
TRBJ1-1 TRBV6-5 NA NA TGTGCCAGCAGTCATTTCTTGGGGGGGGACACTGAAGCTTTCTTT CASSHFLGGDTEAFF
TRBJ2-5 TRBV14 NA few TGTGCCAGCAGCCGCAGGGGAGTATCTTGGGAGACCCAGTACTTC CASSRRGVSWETQYF
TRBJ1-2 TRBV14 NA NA TGTGCCAGCAGCCAAGCTGTCAGGGCGGAGGGTAGGAGGTCTGGCTACACCTTC CASSQAVRAEGRRSGYTF
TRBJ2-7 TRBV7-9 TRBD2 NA TGTGCCAGCAGCTTAGCGGGAGGGGCCTACGAGCAGTACTTC CASSLAGGAYEQYF
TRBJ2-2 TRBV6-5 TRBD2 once TGTGCCAGCAGTTCCGGACTAGCGGGGTTGACCGGGGAGCTGTTTTTT CASSSGLAGLTGELFF
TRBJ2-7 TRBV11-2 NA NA TGTGCCAGCAGCCCAGATGGCGCTCGGGGGAACCTTTACTACGAGCAGTACTTC CASSPDGARGNLYYEQYF
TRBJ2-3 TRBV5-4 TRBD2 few TGTGCCAGCAGCTTGGCCGGGACTAGGGCTAGGGATACGCAGTATTTT CASSLAGTRARDTQYF
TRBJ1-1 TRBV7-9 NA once TGTGCCAGCAGCCATCCCGCCCCCCTCGGCACTGAAGCTTTCTTT CASSHPAPLGTEAFF
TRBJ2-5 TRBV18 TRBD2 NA TGTGCCAGCTCACCATTTCCGGGGGGAGCCAACCAAGAGACCCAGTACTTC CASSPFPGGANQETQYF
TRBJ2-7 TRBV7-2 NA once TGTGCCAGCAGCTTAGGGGGGGGGCAGGCCCCCTACTACGAGCAGTACTTC CASSLGGGQAPYYEQYF
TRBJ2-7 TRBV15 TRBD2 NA TGTGCCACCAGCAGAGAGGCGGGAGGTGGCTACGAGCAGTACTTC CATSREAGGGYEQYF
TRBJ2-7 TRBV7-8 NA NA TGTGCCAGCAGCTTGACTCTTCGTGAGCAGTACTTC CASSLTLREQYF
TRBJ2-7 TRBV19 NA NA TGTGCCAGTAGTTTTTGGCTAGATGATGGCGAGCAGTACTTC CASSFWLDDGEQYF
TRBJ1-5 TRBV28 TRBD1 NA TGTGCCAGCAGAGAGACAGGGAAGAGCAATCAGCCCCAGCATTTT CASRETGKSNQPQHF
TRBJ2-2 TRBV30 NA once TGTGCCTGGTCTTTCACCGGGGAGCTGTTTTTT CAWSFTGELFF
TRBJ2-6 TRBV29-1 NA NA TGCAGCGTTGCCCGCTCTGGGGCCAACGTCCTGACTTTC CSVARSGANVLTF
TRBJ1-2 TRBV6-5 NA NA TGTGCCAGCAGTTACTCAGGCAGGGCCAACTATGGCTACACCTTC CASSYSGRANYGYTF
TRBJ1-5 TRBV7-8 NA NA TGTGCCAGCAGCTTAGCGGCAGGCAATCAGCCCCAGCATTTT CASSLAAGNQPQHF
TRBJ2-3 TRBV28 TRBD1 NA TGTGCCAGCACCCCACTGGACAGGGTCGGAGATACGCAGTATTTT CASTPLDRVGDTQYF
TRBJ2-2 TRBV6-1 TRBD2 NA TGTGCCAGCAGTGAATGGGGCGGGGGACGTAGAACCGGGGAGCTGTTTTTT CASSEWGGGRRTGELFF